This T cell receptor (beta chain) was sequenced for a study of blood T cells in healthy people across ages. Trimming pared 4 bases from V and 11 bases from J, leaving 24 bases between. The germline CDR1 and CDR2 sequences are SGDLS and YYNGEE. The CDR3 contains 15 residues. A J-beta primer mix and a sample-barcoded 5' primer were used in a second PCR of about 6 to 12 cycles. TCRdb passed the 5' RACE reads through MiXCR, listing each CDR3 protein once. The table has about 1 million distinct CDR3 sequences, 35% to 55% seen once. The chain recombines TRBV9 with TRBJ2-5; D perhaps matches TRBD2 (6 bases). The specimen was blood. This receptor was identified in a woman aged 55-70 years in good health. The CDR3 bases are TGTGCCAGCAGCAAAACTAGCAGGACCTACAATGAGCAGTACTTC. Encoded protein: CASSKTSRTYNEQYF.